This T cell receptor (beta chain) was documented in a study of neurological immune-mediated disorders. Study-level points and caveats: No expanded-clone CDR3 amino acid sequence recurred across subjects, suggesting private TCR-beta repertoires.

This clonotype was seen ten or more times. Its antigen is not known. TCRdb itself ran the 5' RACE reads through MiXCR, one entry per CDR3 protein. Of tens of thousands of distinct CDR3 sequences in the sample, 10% to 13% were seen once. The V and J ends lost 4 bases and 0 bases respectively, with 7 bases between them. The CDR3 length is 15 residues. Material for sequencing was PBMCs. V and J are TRBV12-3 or TRBV12-4 and TRBJ2-6; D call uncertain. The sequence came from an older man with HTLV-1-associated myelopathy (HAM/TSP). The CDR3 sequence: CASSSFSSGANVLTF. CDR3 DNA sequence: TGTGCCAGCAGTTCTTTTAGCTCTGGGGCCAACGTCCTGACTTTC.